This T cell receptor (beta chain) was captured by sequencing in a study of T cell responses to AZD1222 COVID-19 vaccine. General study findings and limits: Only five to seven AZD1222 recipients were seropositive at baseline. Reportedly, nearly half of unique spike TCRs recognized epitopes outside B.1.351/B.1.1.7 mutations.

Some clones are missing from TCRdb's copy, which holds only in-frame ones; the method was immunoSEQ multiplex PCR. The sample shows 130,000 to 150,000 clones, around 83% of them seen only once. Comments on this clone: What it binds is not known.

The CDR3 extends over 12 amino acids. The V end was cut by 5 bases, the J end by 6 bases, with 10 bases between. The germline V gene has CDR1 MNHEY and CDR2 SVGAGI. The TCR sequence derives from an adult who received the AZD1222 COVID-19 vaccine. This sample comprised peripheral blood, obtained 28 days after the second AZD1222 dose. V usage is TRBV6-5 and J usage is TRBJ1-2; no clear D. The CDR3 sequence: CASSPRTHGYTF. For the CDR3, the DNA is TGTGCCAGCAGTCCCCGGACCCATGGCTACACCTTC.